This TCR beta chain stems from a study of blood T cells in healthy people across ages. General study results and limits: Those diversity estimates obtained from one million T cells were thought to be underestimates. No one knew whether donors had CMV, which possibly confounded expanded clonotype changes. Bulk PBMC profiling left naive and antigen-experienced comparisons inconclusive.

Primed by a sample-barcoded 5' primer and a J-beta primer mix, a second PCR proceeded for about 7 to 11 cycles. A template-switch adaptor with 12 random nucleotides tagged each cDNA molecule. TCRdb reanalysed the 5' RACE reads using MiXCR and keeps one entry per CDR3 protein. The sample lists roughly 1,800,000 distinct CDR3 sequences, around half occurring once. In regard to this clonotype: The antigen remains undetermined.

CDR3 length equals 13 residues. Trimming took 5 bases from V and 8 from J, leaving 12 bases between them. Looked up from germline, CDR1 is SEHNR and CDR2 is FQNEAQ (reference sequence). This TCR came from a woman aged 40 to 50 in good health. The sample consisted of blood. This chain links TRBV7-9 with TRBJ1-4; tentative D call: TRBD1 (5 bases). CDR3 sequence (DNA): TGTGCCAGCAGCGGGACGGTTGGAGAAAAACTGTTTTTT. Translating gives CASSGTVGEKLFF.